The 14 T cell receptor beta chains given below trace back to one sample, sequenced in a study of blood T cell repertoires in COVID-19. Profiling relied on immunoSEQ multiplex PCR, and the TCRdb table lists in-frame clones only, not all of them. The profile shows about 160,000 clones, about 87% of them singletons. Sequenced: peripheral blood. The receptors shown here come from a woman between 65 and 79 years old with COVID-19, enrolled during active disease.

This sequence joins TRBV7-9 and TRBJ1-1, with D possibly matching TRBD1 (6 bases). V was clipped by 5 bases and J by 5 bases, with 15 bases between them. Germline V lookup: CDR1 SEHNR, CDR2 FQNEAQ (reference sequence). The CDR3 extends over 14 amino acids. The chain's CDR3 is CASSPQGGATEAFF. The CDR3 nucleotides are TGTGCCAGCAGCCCACAGGGTGGGGCGACTGAAGCTTTCTTT.

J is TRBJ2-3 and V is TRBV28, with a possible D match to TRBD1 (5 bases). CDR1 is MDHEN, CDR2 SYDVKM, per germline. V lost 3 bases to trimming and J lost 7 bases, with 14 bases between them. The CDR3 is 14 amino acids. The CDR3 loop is CASSFNRPLNTQYF. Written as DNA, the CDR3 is TGTGCCAGCAGTTTTAACAGGCCCTTGAATACGCAGTATTTT.

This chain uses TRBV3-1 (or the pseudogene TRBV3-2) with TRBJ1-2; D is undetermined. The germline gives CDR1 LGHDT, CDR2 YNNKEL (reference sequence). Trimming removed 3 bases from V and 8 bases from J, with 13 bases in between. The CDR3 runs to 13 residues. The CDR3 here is CASSHLSPGGYTF. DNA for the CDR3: TGTGCCAGCAGCCATTTATCCCCCGGGGGCTACACCTTC.

CDR3 protein: CASSHRTGKNTEAFF. In nucleotides, the CDR3 is TGTGCCAGCAGCCACAGAACAGGGAAGAACACTGAAGCTTTCTTT. This sequence joins TRBV14 and TRBJ1-1, with D possibly TRBD1 on 6 matching bases. This CDR3 has 15 amino acids. Germline V gives CDR1 SGHDN, CDR2 FVKESK. V was shortened by 3 bases and J by 1 base, with 12 bases between the two germline ends.

The CDR3 sequence: CASSLGQVQPQHF. CDR3 in DNA: TGTGCCAGCAGCCTCGGACAGGTTCAGCCCCAGCATTTT. The chain links TRBV3-1 (or the pseudogene TRBV3-2) to TRBJ1-5, with TRBD1 matching 7 bases. The CDR3 has 13 residues. Germline V gives CDR1 LGHDT, CDR2 YNNKEL (reference sequence). The V and J ends lost 4 bases and 6 bases, in that order; junction bases with no gene match: 3.

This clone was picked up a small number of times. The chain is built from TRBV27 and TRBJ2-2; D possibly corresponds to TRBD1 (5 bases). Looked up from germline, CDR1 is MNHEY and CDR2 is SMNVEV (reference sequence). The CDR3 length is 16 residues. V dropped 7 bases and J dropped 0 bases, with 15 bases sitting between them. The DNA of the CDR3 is TGTGCCAGCACCTTTCAGGGATCCGCGAACACCGGGGAGCTGTTTTTT. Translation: CASTFQGSANTGELFF.

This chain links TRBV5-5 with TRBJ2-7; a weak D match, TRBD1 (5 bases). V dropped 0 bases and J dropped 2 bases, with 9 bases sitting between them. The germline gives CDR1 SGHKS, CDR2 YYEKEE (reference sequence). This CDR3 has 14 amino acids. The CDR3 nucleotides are TGTGCCAGCAGCTTGGACCAGGGTACCTACGAGCAGTACTTC. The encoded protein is CASSLDQGTYEQYF.

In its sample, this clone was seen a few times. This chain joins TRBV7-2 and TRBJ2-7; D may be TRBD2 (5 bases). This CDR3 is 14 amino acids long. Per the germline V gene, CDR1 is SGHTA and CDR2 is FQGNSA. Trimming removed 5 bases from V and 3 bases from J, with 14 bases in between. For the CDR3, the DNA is TGTGCCAGCAGCCCGAGAGCGGAAGACTACGAGCAGTACTTC. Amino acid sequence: CASSPRAEDYEQYF.

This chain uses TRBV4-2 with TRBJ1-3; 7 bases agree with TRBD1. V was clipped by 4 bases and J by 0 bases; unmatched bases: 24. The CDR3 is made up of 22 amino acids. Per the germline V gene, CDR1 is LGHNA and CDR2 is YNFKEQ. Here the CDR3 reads CASSRETHPGTAFRNSGNTIYF. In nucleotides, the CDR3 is TGTGCCAGCAGCCGAGAAACCCATCCCGGGACAGCCTTTCGAAACTCTGGAAACACCATATATTTT.

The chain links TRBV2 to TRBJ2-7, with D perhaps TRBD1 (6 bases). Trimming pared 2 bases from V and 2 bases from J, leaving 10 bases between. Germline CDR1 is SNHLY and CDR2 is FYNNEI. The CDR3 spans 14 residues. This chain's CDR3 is CASSESGQPYEQYF. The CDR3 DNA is TGTGCCAGCAGTGAATCCGGACAGCCCTACGAGCAGTACTTC.

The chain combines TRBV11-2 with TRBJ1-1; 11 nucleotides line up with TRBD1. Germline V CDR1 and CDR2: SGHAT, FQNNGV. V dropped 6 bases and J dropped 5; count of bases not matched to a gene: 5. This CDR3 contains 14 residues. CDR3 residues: CASSPGTGGTEAFF. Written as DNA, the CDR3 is TGTGCCAGCAGTCCCGGGACAGGGGGGACTGAAGCTTTCTTT.

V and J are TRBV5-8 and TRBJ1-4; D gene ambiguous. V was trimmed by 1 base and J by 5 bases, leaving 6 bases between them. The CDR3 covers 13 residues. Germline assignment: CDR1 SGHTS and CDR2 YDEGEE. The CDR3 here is CASSLLRNEKLFF. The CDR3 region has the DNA TGTGCCAGCAGCTTGCTTAGAAATGAAAAACTGTTTTTT.

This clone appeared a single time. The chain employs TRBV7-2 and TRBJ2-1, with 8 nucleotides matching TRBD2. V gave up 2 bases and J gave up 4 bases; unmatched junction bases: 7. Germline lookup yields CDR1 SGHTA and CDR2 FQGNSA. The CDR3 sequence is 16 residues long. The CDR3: CASSLRETGGYNEQFF. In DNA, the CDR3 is TGTGCCAGCAGCTTACGGGAGACGGGGGGGTACAATGAGCAGTTCTTC.

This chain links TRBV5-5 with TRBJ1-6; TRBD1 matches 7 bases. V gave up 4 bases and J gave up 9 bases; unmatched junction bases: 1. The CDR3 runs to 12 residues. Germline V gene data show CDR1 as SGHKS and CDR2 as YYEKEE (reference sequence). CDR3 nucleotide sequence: TGTGCCAGCAGCGGGACAGTTTCACCCCTCCACTTT. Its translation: CASSGTVSPLHF.